The subject of this entry is one TCR beta chain. This sample is drawn from a study of blood T cell repertoires in COVID-19. For the study at large: Some COVID-19 samples were acute and others convalescent; all came from the United States, Italy and Spain.

Assay used: immunoSEQ multiplex PCR; TCRdb lists only in-frame clones, some missing. This table holds some 43,000 clones, 87% found once. The source of this sequence is a man aged 60-69 years with active COVID-19. Sequenced input: peripheral blood.

CDR3: CASSQAGGAKLFF. As DNA, the CDR3 is TGCGCCAGCAGCCAAGCTGGCGGAGCAAAACTGTTTTTT. V gene TRBV4-1 combines with J gene TRBJ1-4; D gene uncertain. Germline lookup yields CDR1 MGHRA and CDR2 YSYEKL. V was cut by 1 base and J by 10 bases, with 10 bases left in between. This CDR3 contains 13 residues.